This TCR beta chain originates from a study of T-cell memory formation after mild COVID-19. General study points: Contracting CD4+ clones sat mainly in CM and EM; CD8+ in EMRA.

For this clonotype: Its target is not known.

The germline V gene encodes CDR1 SGHAT and CDR2 FQNNGV. CDR3 length equals 12 residues. The V end was cut by 5 bases, the J end by 6 bases, with 7 bases between. From the 5' RACE reads, TCRdb called clonotypes with MiXCR, one entry per CDR3 protein. The sample has about 110,000 distinct CDR3 sequences, under 15% seen once; the top ten hold around 26%. The chain employs TRBV11-2 and TRBJ2-2; D remains unclear. The sequencing input was PBMCs or a T cell subset sorted from them (not recorded which). The receptor's source is an adult woman who had mild COVID-19 (a few samples of this study predate the infection). Cell type and time point are not known. The CDR3 loop reads CASSTLSGELFF. As DNA, the CDR3 is TGTGCCAGCAGCACCCTGTCCGGGGAGCTGTTTTTT. Full variable domain (missing parts from reference TRBV11-2 and TRBJ2-2): EAGVAQSPRYKIIEKRQSVAFWCNPISGHATLYWYQQILGQGPKLLIQFQNNGVVDDSQLPKDRFSAERLKGVDSTLKIQPAKLEDSAVYLCASSTLSGELFFGEGSRLTVL.